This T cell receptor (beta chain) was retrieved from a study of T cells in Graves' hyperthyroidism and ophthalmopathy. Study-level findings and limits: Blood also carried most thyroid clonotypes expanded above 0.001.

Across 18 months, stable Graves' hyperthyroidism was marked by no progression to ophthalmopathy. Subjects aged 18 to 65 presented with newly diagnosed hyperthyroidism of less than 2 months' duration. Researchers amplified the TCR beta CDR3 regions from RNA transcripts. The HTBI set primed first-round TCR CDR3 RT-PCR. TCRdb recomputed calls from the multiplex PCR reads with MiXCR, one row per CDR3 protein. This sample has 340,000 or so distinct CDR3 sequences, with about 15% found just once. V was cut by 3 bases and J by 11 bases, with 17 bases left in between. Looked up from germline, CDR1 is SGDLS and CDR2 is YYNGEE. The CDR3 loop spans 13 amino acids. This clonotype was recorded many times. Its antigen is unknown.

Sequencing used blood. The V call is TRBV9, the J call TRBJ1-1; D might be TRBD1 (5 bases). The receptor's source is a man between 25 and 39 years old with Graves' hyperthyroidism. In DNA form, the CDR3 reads TGTGCCAGCAGCGCCTCCGACAGCCAACGGGCTTTCTTT. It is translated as CASSASDSQRAFF. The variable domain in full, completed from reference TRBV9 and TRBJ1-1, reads DSGVTQTPKHLITATGQRVTLRCSPRSGDLSVYWYQQSLDQGLQFLIQYYNGEERAKGNILERFSAQQFPDLHSELNLSSLELGDSALYFCASSASDSQRAFFGQGTRLTVV.